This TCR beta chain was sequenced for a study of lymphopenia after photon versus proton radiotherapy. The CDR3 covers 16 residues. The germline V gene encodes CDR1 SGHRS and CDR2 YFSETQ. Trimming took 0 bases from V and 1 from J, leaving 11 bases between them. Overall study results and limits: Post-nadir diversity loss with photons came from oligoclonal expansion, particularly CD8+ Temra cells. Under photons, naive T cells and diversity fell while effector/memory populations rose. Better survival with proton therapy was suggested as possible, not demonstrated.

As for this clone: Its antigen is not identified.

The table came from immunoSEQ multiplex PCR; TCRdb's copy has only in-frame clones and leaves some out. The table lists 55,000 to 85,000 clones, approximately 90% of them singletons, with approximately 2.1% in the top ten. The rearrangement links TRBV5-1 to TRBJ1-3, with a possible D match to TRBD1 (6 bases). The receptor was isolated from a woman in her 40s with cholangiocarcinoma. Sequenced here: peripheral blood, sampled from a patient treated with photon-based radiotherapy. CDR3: CASSLGGGQSGNTIYF. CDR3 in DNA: TGCGCCAGCAGCTTGGGAGGCGGACAGTCTGGAAACACCATATATTTT.